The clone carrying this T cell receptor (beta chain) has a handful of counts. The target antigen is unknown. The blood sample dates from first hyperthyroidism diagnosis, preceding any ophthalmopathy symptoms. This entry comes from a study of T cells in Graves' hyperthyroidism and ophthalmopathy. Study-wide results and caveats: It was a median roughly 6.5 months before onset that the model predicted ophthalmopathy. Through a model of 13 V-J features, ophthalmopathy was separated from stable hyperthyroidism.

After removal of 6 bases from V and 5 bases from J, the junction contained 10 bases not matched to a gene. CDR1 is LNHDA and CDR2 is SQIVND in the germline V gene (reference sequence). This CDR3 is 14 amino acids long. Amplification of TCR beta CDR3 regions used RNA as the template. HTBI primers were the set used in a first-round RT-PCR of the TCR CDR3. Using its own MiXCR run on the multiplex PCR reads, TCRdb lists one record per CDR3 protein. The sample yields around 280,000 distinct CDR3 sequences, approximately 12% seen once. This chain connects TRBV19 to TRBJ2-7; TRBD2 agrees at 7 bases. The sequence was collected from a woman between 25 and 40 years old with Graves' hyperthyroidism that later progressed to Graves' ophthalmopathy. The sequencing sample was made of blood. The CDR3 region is CASSRLAGSHEQYF. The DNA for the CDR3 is TGTGCCAGTAGCCGACTAGCAGGATCCCACGAGCAGTACTTC.